One and the same sample provided the 15 T cell receptor beta chains below, sequenced in a study of blood T cells in healthy people across ages. Primers used in a second PCR of about 6 to 11 cycles were a sample-barcoded 5' primer and a J-beta primer mix. From the 5' RACE reads, TCRdb called clonotypes with MiXCR, one entry per CDR3 protein. The table includes roughly 1.5 million distinct CDR3 sequences, less than 45% detected once. Material for sequencing was blood. Receptor source: a woman between 18 and 29 years old in good health.

The V gene is TRBV20-1, the J gene TRBJ2-1, with TRBD2 matching over 9 bases. The V and J ends lost 1 base and 4 bases, in that order; junction bases with no gene match: 5. Germline V gene data show CDR1 as DFQATT and CDR2 as SNEGSKA (reference sequence). This CDR3 contains 15 residues. CDR3 coding DNA: TGCAGTGCTAGAGCGCGGGAGGGGGATTACAATGAGCAGTTCTTC. The encoded protein is CSARAREGDYNEQFF.

The chain joins TRBV5-5 to TRBJ2-2, with TRBD1 matching over 8 bases. Germline V gene sequence: CDR1 SGHKS, CDR2 YYEKEE (reference sequence). The J segment lost 6 bases and the V segment lost 3 bases, leaving 7 bases of the junction unmatched. CDR3 length: 15 residues. CDR3 DNA: TGTGCCAGCAGCTCCGTGACAGGGGTTTCCGGGGAGCTGTTTTTT. This translates into CASSSVTGVSGELFF.

The chain uses TRBV29-1 and TRBJ1-1; D remains unclear. V lost 6 bases, J lost 4 bases, and 18 bases lay in between. The CDR3 covers 14 residues. Per germline, CDR1 SQVTM and CDR2 ANQGSEA. The CDR3 DNA reads as TGCAGCGTGGCCCGTATACTGAGCTTCACTGAAGCTTTCTTT. It translates to CSVARILSFTEAFF.

This clonotype was found a few times. This chain joins TRBV12-3 or TRBV12-4 and TRBJ2-1, with D tentatively TRBD1 or TRBD2 (5 bases each). V lost 2 bases and J lost 2, with 10 bases in between. This CDR3 is built from 15 residues. The CDR3 nucleotides read TGTGCCAGCAGTTTAAGGGACGCGACCTACAATGAGCAGTTCTTC. As protein: CASSLRDATYNEQFF.

The chain recombines TRBV11-2 with TRBJ2-7; D is possibly TRBD1 or TRBD2 (5 bases each). Germline assignment: CDR1 SGHAT and CDR2 FQNNGV. Trimming stripped 1 base from V and 3 bases from J, with 13 bases between. The CDR3 has 15 residues. The CDR3 region has the DNA TGTGCCAGCAGCTTAGGCCCCGGGACCTTCTACGAGCAGTACTTC. Translated: CASSLGPGTFYEQYF.

The chain joins TRBV21-1 to TRBJ1-2; the table names TRBD1, a call not compared with the DNA. TRBV21-1 is reported as a pseudogene. There are 17 residues in the CDR3. The CDR3 coding sequence is TGTGCCAGCAGCAAAAGGGGGCGCCGCCTACATAACTATGGCTACACCTTC. It yields the protein CASSKRGRRLHNYGYTF.

J is TRBJ1-1 and V is TRBV2; tentative D call: TRBD1 (5 bases). CDR3 length: 15 amino acids. Germline V gene lookup returns CDR1 SNHLY and CDR2 FYNNEI. With 7 bases removed from V and 3 bases from J, the gap between germline ends came to 18 bases. CDR3 sequence: CASKYGGSVDTEAFF. The CDR3 DNA reads as TGTGCCAGCAAATATGGGGGGTCGGTGGACACTGAAGCTTTCTTT.

This clonotype was observed a handful of times. The chain employs TRBV19 and TRBJ1-2, with 9 bases lining up with TRBD1. CDR3 length: 15 residues. The V and J ends lost 7 bases and 4 bases, in that order; junction bases with no gene match: 10. The germline CDR1 and CDR2 sequences are LNHDA and SQIVND (reference sequence). CDR3: CASTWAGQGGYGYTF. The CDR3 DNA follows: TGTGCCAGTACCTGGGCGGGACAGGGCGGCTATGGCTACACCTTC.

The CDR3 spells CSARDWAETEAFF. CDR3 in DNA: TGCAGTGCTAGAGATTGGGCGGAAACTGAAGCTTTCTTT. This chain links TRBV20-1 with TRBJ1-1, with D unclear. Per the germline V gene, CDR1 is DFQATT and CDR2 is SNEGSKA (reference sequence). This CDR3 comprises 13 residues. Between the trimmed V and J ends, which lost 0 bases and 5 bases, there was a span of 10 bases.

CDR3 sequence reads: CATSDPDRMSYNEQFF. CDR3 coding DNA: TGTGCCACCAGTGACCCGGACAGGATGTCCTACAATGAGCAGTTCTTC. This chain uses TRBV24-1 with TRBJ2-1, with 7 bases matching TRBD1. From germline, CDR1 is KGHDR and CDR2 SFDVKD. The CDR3 spans 16 residues. V dropped 4 bases and J dropped 1; count of bases not matched to a gene: 6.

The gene calls are TRBV7-9 and TRBJ2-2; D is uncertain. CDR1 and CDR2 (germline): SEHNR, FQNEAQ (reference sequence). This CDR3 has 16 amino acids. Trimming pared 2 bases from V and 2 bases from J, leaving 12 bases between. This CDR3 is CASSLRVPPNTGELFF. The CDR3 nucleotides are TGTGCCAGCAGCTTAAGAGTACCACCCAACACCGGGGAGCTGTTTTTT.

This rearrangement joins TRBV14 to TRBJ1-1, with D unresolved. The CDR3 loop spans 15 amino acids. CDR1 SGHDN and CDR2 FVKESK come from the germline V gene. Trimming stripped 1 base from V and 1 base from J, with 10 bases between. In DNA form, the CDR3 reads TGTGCCAGCAGCCAAGCGGTTACAGAGAACACTGAAGCTTTCTTT. Translated, it gives CASSQAVTENTEAFF.

The chain has TRBV9 and TRBJ1-2, with 7 bases lining up with TRBD1. There are 13 residues in the CDR3. Germline trimming cut 4 bases from V and 7 bases from J; bases unmatched to any gene: 7. The V gene's germline CDR1 is SGDLS and CDR2 YYNGEE. In DNA, the CDR3 is TGTGCCAGCAGCCCGTCAGGGGGATGTGGCTACACCTTC. It specifies CASSPSGGCGYTF.

This clonotype was seen a few times. V and J are TRBV7-3 and TRBJ2-1, with 10 bases aligning to TRBD2. Germline V gene data show CDR1 as SGHTA and CDR2 as FQGTGA. The CDR3 length is 13 residues. V dropped 1 base and J dropped 13; count of bases not matched to a gene: 4. This CDR3 reads CASSLSLAGVQFF. The CDR3 DNA sequence: TGTGCCAGCAGCTTAAGCCTAGCGGGAGTTCAGTTCTTC.

This chain connects TRBV4-3 to TRBJ2-3; TRBD2 agrees at 8 bases. The ends lost 0 bases at V and 4 bases at J; junction bases unmatched: 9. The CDR3 contains 17 residues. Germline assignment: CDR1 LGHNA and CDR2 YSLEER. Here the CDR3 reads CASSQDRGAGVPDTQYF. CDR3 DNA: TGCGCCAGCAGCCAAGACAGGGGAGCGGGAGTCCCAGATACGCAGTATTTT.